This T cell receptor (beta chain) was sequenced during a study of cytomegalovirus exposure and HLA in healthy donors. Study observations and caveats: The investigators catalogued 150 or so TCR beta chains as cytomegalovirus-associated.

The CDR3 has 14 residues. CDR1 and CDR2 from the germline V gene are MGHRA and YSYEKL. V shed 5 bases, J shed 3 bases, and the junction held 6 bases outside the gene matches. As for this clone: Its antigen is undetermined.

The PCR was carried out with 60 Vbeta primers and 13 Jbeta primers. TCRdb's copy holds only in-frame clones and misses some; the assay was immunoSEQ multiplex PCR. With about 64,000 clones in the sample, the ten largest clones hold less than 4%. Sequenced: PBMCs. V gene TRBV4-1 combines with J gene TRBJ2-7; 8 nucleotides match TRBD2. The origin of this receptor is a woman between 18 and 29 years old in good health and CMV-seronegative. CDR3 nucleotide sequence: TGCGCCAGCAGCTCACCGGGGGGGATCTACGAGCAGTACTTC. Amino acids: CASSSPGGIYEQYF.